Listed below are T cell receptor beta chains from one sample, sequenced in a study of regulatory T cells in long-lasting Graves disease. TCRdb independently ran MiXCR on the multiplex PCR reads; one entry per CDR3 protein. The sample has roughly 410,000 distinct CDR3 sequences, over 14% seen once. These data are also associated with another study on T cells in Graves' hyperthyroidism and ophthalmopathy.

Sequenced material: peripheral blood mononuclear cells (PBMCs), taken at new diagnosis, from a patient treated with antithyroid drugs. The receptors here all came from a woman aged 40-49 years with Graves disease. Each CDR3 is given with its conserved first and last residue. A D gene is named only where the DNA matches it firmly. Not all rows give a size; the values are once, few, many and, for expanded clones, a class.

d_call: NA; cdr3_length: 14; clone_size: many; v_call: TRBV12-3/TRBV12-4; j_call: TRBJ2-2; cdr3_aa: CASRQGPSTGELFF; cdr3_nt: TGTGCCAGCAGACAAGGACCGTCCACCGGGGAGCTGTTTTTT
d_call: NA; cdr3_length: 12; clone_size: many; v_call: TRBV3-1; j_call: TRBJ2-7; cdr3_aa: CASSQTGREQYF; cdr3_nt: TGTGCCAGCAGCCAAACAGGGCGCGAGCAGTACTTC
d_call: NA; cdr3_length: 13; clone_size: NA; v_call: TRBV2; j_call: TRBJ2-5; cdr3_aa: CASSSTAQETQYF; cdr3_nt: TGTGCCAGCAGTTCGACTGCCCAAGAGACCCAGTACTTC
d_call: TRBD1; cdr3_length: 15; clone_size: NA; v_call: TRBV3-1; j_call: TRBJ1-2; cdr3_aa: CASSQKTGMGVGYTF; cdr3_nt: TGTGCCAGCAGCCAAAAGACAGGGATGGGAGTTGGCTACACCTTC
d_call: NA; cdr3_length: 14; clone_size: many; v_call: TRBV14; j_call: TRBJ2-3; cdr3_aa: CASSQDTREFPQYF; cdr3_nt: TGTGCCAGCAGCCAAGATACGAGGGAATTTCCGCAGTATTTT
d_call: NA; cdr3_length: 14; clone_size: many; v_call: TRBV12-3/TRBV12-4; j_call: TRBJ2-1; cdr3_aa: CASRGGVPYNEQFF; cdr3_nt: TGTGCCAGCAGAGGGGGAGTCCCCTACAATGAGCAGTTCTTC
d_call: TRBD1; cdr3_length: 14; clone_size: many; v_call: TRBV20-1; j_call: TRBJ1-6; cdr3_aa: CSARPGTANSPLHF; cdr3_nt: TGCAGTGCTAGACCTGGGACAGCGAATTCACCCCTCCACTTT
d_call: NA; cdr3_length: 13; clone_size: many; v_call: TRBV6-1; j_call: TRBJ2-2; cdr3_aa: CASRDQLVGELFF; cdr3_nt: TGTGCCAGCAGAGACCAGTTAGTCGGGGAGCTGTTTTTT
d_call: NA; cdr3_length: 13; clone_size: many; v_call: TRBV11-3; j_call: TRBJ1-1; cdr3_aa: CASAGYRNTEAFF; cdr3_nt: TGTGCCAGCGCTGGGTATCGCAACACTGAAGCTTTCTTT
d_call: NA; cdr3_length: 15; clone_size: few; v_call: TRBV6-2/TRBV6-3; j_call: TRBJ2-7; cdr3_aa: CASSYSPDGSYEQYF; cdr3_nt: TGTGCCAGCAGTTACTCCCCCGATGGGTCGTACGAGCAGTACTTC
d_call: NA; cdr3_length: 13; clone_size: NA; v_call: TRBV20-1; j_call: TRBJ1-4; cdr3_aa: CSARNPNNEKLFF; cdr3_nt: TGCAGTGCTAGGAATCCTAACAATGAAAAACTGTTTTTT
d_call: TRBD1; cdr3_length: 14; clone_size: NA; v_call: TRBV25-1; j_call: TRBJ2-3; cdr3_aa: CASSRGQGQDTQYF; cdr3_nt: TGTGCTAGTAGTAGGGGACAGGGGCAAGATACGCAGTATTTT
d_call: TRBD2; cdr3_length: 17; clone_size: many; v_call: TRBV20-1; j_call: TRBJ2-1; cdr3_aa: CSARDLAGGPSYNEQFF; cdr3_nt: TGCAGTGCTAGAGATCTAGCGGGAGGGCCTTCCTACAATGAGCAGTTCTTC
d_call: TRBD2; cdr3_length: 17; clone_size: many; v_call: TRBV2; j_call: TRBJ2-6; cdr3_aa: CASVSASGLSGANVLTF; cdr3_nt: TGTGCCAGCGTTTCTGCTAGCGGGCTCTCTGGGGCCAACGTCCTGACTTTC
d_call: NA; cdr3_length: 15; clone_size: many; v_call: TRBV14; j_call: TRBJ2-3; cdr3_aa: CASSPAMPVTDTQYF; cdr3_nt: TGTGCCAGCAGCCCAGCGATGCCGGTCACAGATACGCAGTATTTT
d_call: NA; cdr3_length: 11; clone_size: many; v_call: TRBV3-1; j_call: TRBJ2-1; cdr3_aa: CASSLWGDQFF; cdr3_nt: TGTGCCAGCAGCCTTTGGGGGGATCAGTTCTTC
d_call: NA; cdr3_length: 14; clone_size: NA; v_call: TRBV7-2; j_call: TRBJ1-1; cdr3_aa: CASGPRGGNTEAFF; cdr3_nt: TGTGCCAGCGGCCCCAGGGGTGGGAACACTGAAGCTTTCTTT
d_call: NA; cdr3_length: 15; clone_size: few; v_call: TRBV27; j_call: TRBJ2-1; cdr3_aa: CASSLFGGLPMEQFF; cdr3_nt: TGTGCCAGCAGTTTATTCGGTGGACTTCCGATGGAGCAGTTCTTC
d_call: TRBD2; cdr3_length: 16; clone_size: few; v_call: TRBV7-3; j_call: TRBJ2-3; cdr3_aa: CASSPGTSGRVDTQYF; cdr3_nt: TGTGCCAGCAGCCCGGGGACTAGCGGGAGAGTAGATACGCAGTATTTT
d_call: NA; cdr3_length: 16; clone_size: NA; v_call: TRBV7-2; j_call: TRBJ2-5; cdr3_aa: CASSPLGFYDQETQYF; cdr3_nt: TGTGCCAGCAGCCCCCTCGGTTTTTACGACCAAGAGACCCAGTACTTC
d_call: TRBD1; cdr3_length: 13; clone_size: NA; v_call: TRBV30; j_call: TRBJ2-1; cdr3_aa: CAWSVTRQGVQFF; cdr3_nt: TGTGCCTGGAGTGTAACAAGACAGGGTGTGCAGTTCTTC
d_call: TRBD2; cdr3_length: 21; clone_size: many; v_call: TRBV10-3; j_call: TRBJ2-2; cdr3_aa: CAISESWGLKTSGSYTGELFF; cdr3_nt: TGTGCCATCAGTGAGTCGTGGGGGCTCAAGACTAGCGGGAGTTACACCGGGGAGCTGTTTTTT
d_call: NA; cdr3_length: 12; clone_size: many; v_call: TRBV10-2; j_call: TRBJ1-4; cdr3_aa: CASGGYNEKLFF; cdr3_nt: TGCGCCAGCGGGGGGTATAATGAAAAACTGTTTTTT
d_call: NA; cdr3_length: 14; clone_size: many; v_call: TRBV6-2/TRBV6-3; j_call: TRBJ2-7; cdr3_aa: CASSEDPLLYEQYF; cdr3_nt: TGTGCCAGCAGTGAAGATCCGCTCCTCTACGAGCAGTACTTC